This T cell receptor (beta chain) was documented in a study of human T cells and chemical hapten exposure. Overall study: Researchers reported sensitizing an approximately 2 cm by approximately 2 cm upper inner arm skin site with 2% DPC. Patches with 0.01% DPC went on the upper back, and the tests were read at 6 days.

One entry per CDR3 protein results from TCRdb running MiXCR on the RACE reads. The sample has 95,000 to 130,000 distinct CDR3 sequences, 12% seen once. The time point is: patch test 1, 2 weeks after DPC sensitization. The treatment: therapeutic diphenylcyclopropenone sensitization with weekly scalp DPC. Alopecia patients deemed DPC-suitable, aged 18 to 70, excluding pregnancy. Points from the study as a whole: Versus controls, expanded TCRs had significantly more large CDR3 similarity clusters.

The trim removed 4 bases at V and 4 bases at J, leaving 10 bases unmatched. This CDR3 is 17 amino acids long. Remarks on this clonotype: The antigen is unknown.

The sequenced sample was whole blood, obtained in connection with sensitization to the hapten diphenylcyclopropenone (DPC). The sequence derives from a woman aged 45-60 years with alopecia areata. Some clones in this sample may be carry-over from other donors' samples. The chain employs TRBV12-3 or TRBV12-4 and TRBJ2-1, with 10 positions matching TRBD2. CDR3 nucleotides: TGTGCCAGCAGTTCTGAAGGGGGACTAGCGCGTTACAATGAGCAGTTCTTC. As protein: CASSSEGGLARYNEQFF.